This T cell receptor beta chain was recorded in a study of cytomegalovirus exposure and HLA in healthy donors. Broader study findings: Near-uniform donor sequencing depth was presumed by presence/absence analyses.

Trimming at V came to 2 bases and at J to 5 bases, leaving 4 bases not matched to a gene. The CDR3 length is 15 residues. The V gene's germline CDR1 is ENHRY and CDR2 SYGVKD. This clone was observed a handful of times. Its target is not known. A multiplex PCR was run with 60 Vbeta primers and 13 Jbeta primers. Assay used: immunoSEQ multiplex PCR; TCRdb lists only in-frame clones, some missing. The table has about 140,000 clones, about three fifths seen once. This chain connects TRBV10-3 to TRBJ1-4, with 8 bases identical to TRBD1. This TCR derives from a male donor in good health and CMV-seronegative. Sequencing was done on a sample of PBMCs. The CDR3 is CAISESRDRNEKLFF. The CDR3 nucleotides read TGTGCCATCAGTGAGAGCCGGGACAGGAATGAAAAACTGTTTTTT.